This T cell receptor (beta chain) was obtained from a study of T cell responses to AZD1222 COVID-19 vaccine. Using immunoSEQ multiplex PCR, the repertoire was profiled, and TCRdb retains in-frame clones only, with some absent. There are fewer than 200,000 clones in the sample; just under 90% occur only once, and about 6.1% lies in the top ten. There are 14 residues in the CDR3. From germline, CDR1 is LGHDT and CDR2 YNNKEL (reference sequence). V lost 1 base to trimming and J lost 6 bases; unmatched junction nucleotides: 6. J is TRBJ2-7 and V is TRBV3-1 (or the pseudogene TRBV3-2), with 7 nucleotides matching TRBD2. The specimen comprised peripheral blood, sampled on day 0 of AZD1222 vaccination. The sequence derives from an adult in good health. This chain's CDR3 is CASSQVNAGVEQYF. CDR3 coding DNA: TGTGCCAGCAGCCAAGTGAACGCGGGAGTCGAGCAGTACTTC.